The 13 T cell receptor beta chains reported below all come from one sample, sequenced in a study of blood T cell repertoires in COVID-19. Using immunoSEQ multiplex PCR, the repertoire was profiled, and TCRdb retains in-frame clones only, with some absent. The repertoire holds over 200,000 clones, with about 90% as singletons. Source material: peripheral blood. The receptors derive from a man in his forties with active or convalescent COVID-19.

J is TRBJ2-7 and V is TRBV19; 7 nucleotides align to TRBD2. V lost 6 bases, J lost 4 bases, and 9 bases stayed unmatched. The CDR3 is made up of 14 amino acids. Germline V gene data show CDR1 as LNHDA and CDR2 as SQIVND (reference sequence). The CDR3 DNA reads TGTGCCAGTAGGCTTTCGGCGGGAGCTTACGAGCAGTACTTC. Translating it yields CASRLSAGAYEQYF. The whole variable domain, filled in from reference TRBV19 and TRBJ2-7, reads DGGITQSPKYLFRKEGQNVTLSCEQNLNHDAMYWYRQDPGQGLRLIYYSQIVNDFQKGDIAEGYSVSREKKESFPLTVTSAQKNPTAFYLCASRLSAGAYEQYFGPGTRLTVT.

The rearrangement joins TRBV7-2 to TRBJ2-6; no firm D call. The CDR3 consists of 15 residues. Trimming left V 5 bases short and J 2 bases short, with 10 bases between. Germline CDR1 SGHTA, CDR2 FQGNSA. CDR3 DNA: TGTGCCAGCAGCCCGCCTACTACTGGGGCCAACGTCCTGACTTTC. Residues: CASSPPTTGANVLTF.

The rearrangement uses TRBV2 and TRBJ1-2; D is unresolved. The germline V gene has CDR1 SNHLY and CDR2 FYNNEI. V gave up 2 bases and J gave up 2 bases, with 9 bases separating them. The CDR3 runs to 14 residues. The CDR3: CASSESRRNYGYTF. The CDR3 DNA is TGTGCCAGCAGTGAATCAAGGAGAAACTATGGCTACACCTTC.

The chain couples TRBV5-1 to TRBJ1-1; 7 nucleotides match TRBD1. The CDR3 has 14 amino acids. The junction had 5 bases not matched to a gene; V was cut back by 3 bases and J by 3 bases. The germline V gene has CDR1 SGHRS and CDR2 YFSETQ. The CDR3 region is CASSSTGMDTEAFF. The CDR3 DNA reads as TGCGCCAGCAGCTCGACAGGGATGGACACTGAAGCTTTCTTT.

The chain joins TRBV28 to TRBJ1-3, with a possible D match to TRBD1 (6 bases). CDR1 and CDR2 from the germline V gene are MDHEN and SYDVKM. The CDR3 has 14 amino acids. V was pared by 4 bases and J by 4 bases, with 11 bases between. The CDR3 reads CASSSTGIGNTIYF. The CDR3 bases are TGTGCCAGCAGTTCAACAGGGATCGGAAACACCATATATTTT.

As DNA, the CDR3 is TGTGCCAGCAGCACGGGACAGGGGCATCGAGGCTACACCTTC. Its translation is CASSTGQGHRGYTF. This chain connects TRBV5-6 to TRBJ1-2; 10 bases are shared with TRBD1. V gave up 4 bases and J gave up 8 bases; unmatched junction bases: 8. CDR1 and CDR2 from the germline V gene are SGHDT and YYEEEE. The CDR3 is 14 amino acids.

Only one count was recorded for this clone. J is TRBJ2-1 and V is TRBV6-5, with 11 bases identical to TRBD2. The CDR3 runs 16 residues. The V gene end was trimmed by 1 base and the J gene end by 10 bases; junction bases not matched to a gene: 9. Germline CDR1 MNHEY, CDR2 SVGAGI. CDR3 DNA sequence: TGTGCCAGCAGTTACTACCTTAGCGGGGGGGGCCGGGAGCAGTTCTTC. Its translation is CASSYYLSGGGREQFF.

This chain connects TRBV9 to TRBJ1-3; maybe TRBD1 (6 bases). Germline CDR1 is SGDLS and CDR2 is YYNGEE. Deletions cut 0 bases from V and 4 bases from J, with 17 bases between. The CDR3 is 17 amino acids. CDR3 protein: CASSVDWTEPEGNTIYF. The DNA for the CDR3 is TGTGCCAGCAGCGTAGATTGGACAGAGCCGGAGGGAAACACCATATATTTT.

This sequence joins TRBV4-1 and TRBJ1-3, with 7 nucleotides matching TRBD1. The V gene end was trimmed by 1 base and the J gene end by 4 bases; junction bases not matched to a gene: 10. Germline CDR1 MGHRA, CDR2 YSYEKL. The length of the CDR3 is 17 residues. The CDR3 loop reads CASSQGLGRGLGNTIYF. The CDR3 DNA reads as TGCGCCAGCAGCCAAGGGCTGGGCAGGGGGTTAGGAAACACCATATATTTT.

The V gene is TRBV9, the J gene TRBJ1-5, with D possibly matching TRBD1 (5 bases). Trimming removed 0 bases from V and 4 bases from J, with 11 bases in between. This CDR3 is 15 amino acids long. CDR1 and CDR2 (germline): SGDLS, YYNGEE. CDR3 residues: CASSVAGGSNQPQHF. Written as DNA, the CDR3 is TGTGCCAGCAGCGTAGCGGGGGGGTCTAATCAGCCCCAGCATTTT.

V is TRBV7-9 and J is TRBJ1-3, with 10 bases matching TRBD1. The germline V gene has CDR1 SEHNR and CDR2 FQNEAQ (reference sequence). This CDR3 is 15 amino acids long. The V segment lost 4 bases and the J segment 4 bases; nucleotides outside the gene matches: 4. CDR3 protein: CASSSGQGSGNTIYF. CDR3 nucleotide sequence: TGTGCCAGCAGCTCGGGACAGGGGTCCGGAAACACCATATATTTT.

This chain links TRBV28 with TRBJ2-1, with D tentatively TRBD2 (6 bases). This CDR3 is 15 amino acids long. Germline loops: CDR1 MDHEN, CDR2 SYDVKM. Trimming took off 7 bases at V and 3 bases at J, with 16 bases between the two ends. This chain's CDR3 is CASNLPGLYYNEQFF. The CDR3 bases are TGTGCCAGCAACCTTCCGGGACTTTACTACAATGAGCAGTTCTTC.

The DNA for the CDR3 is TGTGCCAGCGGCACCGGGACAGCTAATGAAAAACTGTTTTTT. It codes for CASGTGTANEKLFF. The chain uses TRBV28 and TRBJ1-4; 7 bases are shared with TRBD1. Looked up from germline, CDR1 is MDHEN and CDR2 is SYDVKM. This CDR3 is built from 14 residues. Unmatched junction bases numbered 6, after V lost 8 bases and J lost 3 bases. Complete variable domain (other parts from reference TRBV28 and TRBJ1-4): DVKVTQSSRYLVKRTGEKVFLECVQDMDHENMFWYRQDPGLGLRLIYFSYDVKMKEKGDIPEGYSVSREKKERFSLILESASTNQTSMYLCASGTGTANEKLFFGSGTQLSVL.